These T cell receptor beta chains were read from a single sample in a study of technical replicates of blood from several donors. Here immunoSEQ multiplex PCR was the method, and the copy in TCRdb shows in-frame clones only, minus some. The sample gives approximately 82,000 clones, 85% to 95% of which show up once; roughly 0.26% is in the top ten. The sequenced material came from T cells isolated from PBMCs. All receptors come from a human donor in good health. Each CDR3 is given with its conserved first and last residue. D genes are given only for firm matches. Rows give clone size only sometimes, using once, few, many, or a class for an expanded clone.

clone size,J gene,V gene,D gene,CDR3 protein,CDR3 DNA
NA,TRBJ1-1,TRBV6-5,TRBD1,CASSFPGQGVTEAFF,TGTGCCAGCAGTTTTCCGGGACAGGGGGTCACTGAAGCTTTCTTT
NA,TRBJ1-2,TRBV5-4,TRBD1,CASSLETGHYGYTF,TGTGCCAGCAGCTTAGAGACAGGGCACTATGGCTACACCTTC
NA,TRBJ2-3,TRBV9,NA,CASSLPVAGRTDTQYF,TGTGCCAGCAGCCTCCCGGTGGCGGGTCGCACAGATACGCAGTATTTT
NA,TRBJ2-3,TRBV5-1,TRBD2,CASSTSEHTQYF,TGCGCCAGCAGTACTAGCGAACATACGCAGTATTTT
NA,TRBJ1-1,TRBV6-6,NA,CASSIQGGMNTEAFF,TGTGCCAGCAGTATACAGGGCGGCATGAACACTGAAGCTTTCTTT
NA,TRBJ2-7,TRBV7-2,NA,CASSLRELEQYF,TGTGCCAGCAGCTTAAGGGAGTTGGAGCAGTACTTC
NA,TRBJ2-7,TRBV6-5,TRBD2,CASSRLAGAYEQYF,TGTGCCAGCAGTAGACTAGCGGGAGCGTACGAGCAGTACTTC
NA,TRBJ2-3,TRBV5-1,TRBD2,CASTSGGNPDTQYF,TGCGCCAGCACTAGCGGGGGGAACCCAGATACGCAGTATTTT
NA,TRBJ1-2,TRBV5-1,NA,CASSFGLSVNGYTF,TGCGCCAGCAGCTTCGGATTAAGCGTCAACGGCTACACCTTC
NA,TRBJ1-2,TRBV27,NA,CASQTRAGGGNGYTF,TGTGCCAGCCAAACCCGGGCGGGAGGGGGAAACGGCTACACCTTC
NA,TRBJ2-5,TRBV11-2,TRBD2,CASSLGATSGKETQYF,TGTGCCAGCAGCTTAGGGGCGACTAGCGGGAAAGAGACCCAGTACTTC
NA,TRBJ1-4,TRBV11-2,NA,CASSLGEGEKLFF,TGTGCCAGCAGCTTAGGGGAGGGGGAAAAACTGTTTTTT
NA,TRBJ1-5,TRBV5-8,NA,CASHGGEFQPQHF,TGTGCGAGCCACGGGGGGGAATTTCAGCCCCAGCATTTT
NA,TRBJ1-4,TRBV21-1,NA,CATLLYSGGGWKEKLFF,TGTGCCACACTTCTATACTCAGGGGGCGGGTGGAAAGAAAAACTGTTTTTT
NA,TRBJ2-1,TRBV4-1,TRBD2,CASSQYLAGGGNEQFF,TGCGCCAGCAGCCAATATCTAGCGGGAGGGGGGAATGAGCAGTTCTTC
NA,TRBJ2-3,TRBV2,NA,CASSEIPSVSTDTQYF,TGTGCCAGCAGTGAAATCCCTAGCGTTAGCACAGATACGCAGTATTTT
NA,TRBJ2-1,TRBV11-1,NA,CASSLPVNNEQFF,TGTGCCAGCAGCTTGCCAGTAAACAATGAGCAGTTCTTC
NA,TRBJ2-5,TRBV29-1,TRBD1,CSGGRDRGVEETQYF,TGCAGCGGGGGCCGGGACAGGGGAGTCGAAGAGACCCAGTACTTC
NA,TRBJ2-7,TRBV30,NA,CAWLKGLRTYEQYF,TGTGCCTGGCTCAAGGGACTGAGAACCTACGAGCAGTACTTC
NA,TRBJ1-5,TRBV6-5,NA,CASSYIAGFDQPQHF,TGTGCCAGCAGTTACATCGCAGGGTTCGATCAGCCCCAGCATTTT
NA,TRBJ2-7,TRBV25-1,TRBD2,CASSPLAGSNEQYF,TGTGCCAGCAGTCCTCTAGCGGGATCCAACGAGCAGTACTTC
NA,TRBJ1-1,TRBV27,NA,CASSPGLNTEAFF,TGTGCCAGCAGTCCGGGGTTGAACACTGAAGCTTTCTTT
NA,TRBJ1-5,TRBV19,TRBD1,CASSIGQGDQPQHF,TGTGCCAGTAGTATTGGACAGGGGGATCAGCCCCAGCATTTT
NA,TRBJ2-3,TRBV14,NA,CASSQDYSNRSTDTQYF,TGTGCCAGCAGCCAAGATTATTCCAACAGGAGCACAGATACGCAGTATTTT
NA,TRBJ1-3,TRBV5-4,NA,CASSLDPGSGNTIYF,TGTGCCAGCAGCTTGGATCCGGGTTCTGGAAACACCATATATTTT
NA,TRBJ2-1,TRBV29-1,TRBD2,CSVSPQTSGRGNEQFF,TGCAGCGTTTCACCCCAGACTAGCGGGAGGGGGAATGAGCAGTTCTTC
NA,TRBJ1-1,TRBV18,NA,CASSPQGGNTEAFF,TGTGCCAGCTCACCTCAGGGAGGTAACACTGAAGCTTTCTTT
NA,TRBJ2-3,TRBV7-9,TRBD2,CASTPQIREADTQYF,TGTGCCAGCACCCCCCAGATCCGGGAGGCAGATACGCAGTATTTT
few,TRBJ2-1,TRBV2,NA,CASSEAMVLREQFF,TGTGCCAGCAGTGAAGCGATGGTTCTTCGGGAGCAGTTCTTC
NA,TRBJ2-1,TRBV30,TRBD2,CAWSRTSGVGEQFF,TGTGCCTGGAGTCGGACTAGCGGGGTTGGGGAGCAGTTCTTC
NA,TRBJ1-1,TRBV6-5,NA,CASRAALGTEAFF,TGTGCCAGCAGAGCGGCTTTGGGCACTGAAGCTTTCTTT
NA,TRBJ2-2,TRBV21-1,NA,CATLPTGELFF,TGTGCCACCCTTCCTACCGGGGAGCTGTTTTTT
once,TRBJ1-5,TRBV2,NA,CASSVSARHQPQHF,TGTGCCAGCAGTGTGTCCGCCAGGCATCAGCCCCAGCATTTT
NA,TRBJ2-3,TRBV10-3,NA,CAISASNTDTQYF,TGTGCCATCAGTGCCAGTAATACAGATACGCAGTATTTT
NA,TRBJ1-2,TRBV5-4,TRBD1,CASSWARTGDNYGYTF,TGTGCCAGCAGCTGGGCCCGGACAGGGGATAACTATGGCTACACCTTC
few,TRBJ1-6,TRBV2,NA,CASSETDNSPLHF,TGTGCCAGCAGTGAGACAGATAATTCACCCCTCCACTTT
NA,TRBJ1-1,TRBV28,TRBD1,CASSLTGGSMNTEAFF,TGTGCCAGCAGTTTAACAGGGGGCAGCATGAACACTGAAGCTTTCTTT
NA,TRBJ1-6,TRBV7-6,NA,CASSLDSSYNSPLHF,TGTGCCAGCAGCTTGGACAGCTCCTATAATTCACCCCTCCACTTT
NA,TRBJ1-2,TRBV29-1,NA,CSAGEIDYGYTF,TGCAGCGCAGGGGAGATAGACTATGGCTACACCTTC
NA,TRBJ2-5,TRBV9,TRBD2,CASSVGGTSWETQYF,TGTGCCAGCAGCGTAGGAGGGACTAGCTGGGAGACCCAGTACTTC
NA,TRBJ2-4,TRBV9,TRBD2,CASSSGTIAKNIQYF,TGTGCCAGCAGCTCAGGGACTATAGCCAAAAACATTCAGTACTTC